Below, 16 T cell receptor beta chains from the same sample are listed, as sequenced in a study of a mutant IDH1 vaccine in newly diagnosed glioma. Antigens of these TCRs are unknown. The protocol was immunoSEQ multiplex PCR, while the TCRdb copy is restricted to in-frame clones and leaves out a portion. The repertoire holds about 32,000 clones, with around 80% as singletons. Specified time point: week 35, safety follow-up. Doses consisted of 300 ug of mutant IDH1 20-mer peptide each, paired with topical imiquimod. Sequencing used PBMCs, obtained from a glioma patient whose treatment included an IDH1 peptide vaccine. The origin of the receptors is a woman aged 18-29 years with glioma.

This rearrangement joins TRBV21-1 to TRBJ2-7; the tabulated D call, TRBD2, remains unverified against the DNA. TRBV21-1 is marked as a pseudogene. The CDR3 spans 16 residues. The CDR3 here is CASSPRTSGASYEQYF. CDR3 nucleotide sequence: TGTGCCAGCAGCCCACGGACTAGCGGGGCTTCCTACGAGCAGTACTTC.

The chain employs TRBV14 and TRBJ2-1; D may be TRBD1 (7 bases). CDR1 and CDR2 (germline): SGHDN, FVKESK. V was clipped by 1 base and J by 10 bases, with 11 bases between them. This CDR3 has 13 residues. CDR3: CASSQGQGGEQFF. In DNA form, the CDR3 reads TGTGCCAGCAGCCAAGGACAGGGAGGAGAGCAGTTCTTC.

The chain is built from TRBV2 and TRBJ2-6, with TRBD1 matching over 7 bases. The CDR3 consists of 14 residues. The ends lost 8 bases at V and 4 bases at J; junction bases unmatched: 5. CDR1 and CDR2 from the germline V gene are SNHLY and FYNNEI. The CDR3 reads CASETGHGANVLTF. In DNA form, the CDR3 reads TGTGCCAGCGAGACAGGGCACGGGGCCAACGTCCTGACTTTC.

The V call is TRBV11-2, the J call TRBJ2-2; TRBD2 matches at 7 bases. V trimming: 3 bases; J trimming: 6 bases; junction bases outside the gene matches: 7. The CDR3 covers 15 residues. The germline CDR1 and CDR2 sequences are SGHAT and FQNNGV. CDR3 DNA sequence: TGTGCCAGCAGCTTGGAAGCTAGCGGCTCCGGGGAGCTGTTTTTT. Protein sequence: CASSLEASGSGELFF.

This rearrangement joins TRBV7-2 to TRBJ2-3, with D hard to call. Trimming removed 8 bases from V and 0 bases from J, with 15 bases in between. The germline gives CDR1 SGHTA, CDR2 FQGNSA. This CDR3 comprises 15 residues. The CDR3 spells CASRVVISSTDTQYF. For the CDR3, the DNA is TGTGCCAGCCGAGTGGTGATATCTAGCACAGATACGCAGTATTTT.

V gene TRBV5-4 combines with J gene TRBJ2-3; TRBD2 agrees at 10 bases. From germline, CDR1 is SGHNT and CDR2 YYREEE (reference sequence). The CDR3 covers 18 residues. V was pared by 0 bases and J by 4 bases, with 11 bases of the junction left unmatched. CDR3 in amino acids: CASSLELLAGVRSDTQYF. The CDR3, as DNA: TGTGCCAGCAGCTTGGAGCTCCTAGCGGGGGTTAGGTCAGATACGCAGTATTTT. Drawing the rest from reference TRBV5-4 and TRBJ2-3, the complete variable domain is ETGVTQSPTHLIKTRGQQVTLRCSSQSGHNTVSWYQQALGQGPQFIFQYYREEENGRGNFPPRFSGLQFPNYSSELNVNALELDDSALYLCASSLELLAGVRSDTQYFGPGTRLTVL.

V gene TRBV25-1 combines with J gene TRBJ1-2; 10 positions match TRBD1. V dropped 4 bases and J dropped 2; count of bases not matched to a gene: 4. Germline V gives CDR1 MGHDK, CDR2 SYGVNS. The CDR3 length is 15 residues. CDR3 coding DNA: TGTGCCAGCAGTGCCCCGGGACAGGGGAACTATGGCTACACCTTC. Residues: CASSAPGQGNYGYTF.

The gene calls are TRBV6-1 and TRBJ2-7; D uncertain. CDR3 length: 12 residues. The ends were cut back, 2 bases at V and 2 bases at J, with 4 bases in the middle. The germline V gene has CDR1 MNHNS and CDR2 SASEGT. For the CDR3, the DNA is TGTGCCAGCAGTGAAATCGCCTACGAGCAGTACTTC. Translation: CASSEIAYEQYF.

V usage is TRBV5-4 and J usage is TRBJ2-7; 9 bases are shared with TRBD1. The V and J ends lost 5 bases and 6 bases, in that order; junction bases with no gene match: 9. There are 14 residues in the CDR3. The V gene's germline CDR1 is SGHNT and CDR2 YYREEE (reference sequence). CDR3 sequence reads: CASSSGTGFGEQYF. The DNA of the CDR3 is TGTGCCAGCAGTTCCGGGACAGGGTTTGGCGAGCAGTACTTC.

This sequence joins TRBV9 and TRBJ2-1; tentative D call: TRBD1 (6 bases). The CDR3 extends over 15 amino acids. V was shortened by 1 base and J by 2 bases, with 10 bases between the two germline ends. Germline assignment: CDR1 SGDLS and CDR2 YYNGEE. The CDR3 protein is CASSVRDTAYNEQFF. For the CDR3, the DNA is TGTGCCAGCAGCGTAAGGGACACCGCCTACAATGAGCAGTTCTTC.

The chain's CDR3 is CASSASGASGDEQFF. CDR3 in DNA: TGTGCCAGCAGTGCCTCTGGGGCGTCGGGCGATGAGCAGTTCTTC. V usage is TRBV2 and J usage is TRBJ2-1; TRBD1 might be the D (5 bases). The V end lost 4 bases, the J end lost 8 bases, and 18 bases lay between the germline ends. In germline, CDR1 is SNHLY, CDR2 FYNNEI. The CDR3 loop spans 15 amino acids.

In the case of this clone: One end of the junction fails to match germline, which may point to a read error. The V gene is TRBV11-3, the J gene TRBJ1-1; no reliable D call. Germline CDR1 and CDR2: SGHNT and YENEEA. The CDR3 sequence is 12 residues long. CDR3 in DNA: TGTGCCAGCAGCTTAGTGAAAACTGAAGCTTTCTTT. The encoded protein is CASSLVKTEAFF.

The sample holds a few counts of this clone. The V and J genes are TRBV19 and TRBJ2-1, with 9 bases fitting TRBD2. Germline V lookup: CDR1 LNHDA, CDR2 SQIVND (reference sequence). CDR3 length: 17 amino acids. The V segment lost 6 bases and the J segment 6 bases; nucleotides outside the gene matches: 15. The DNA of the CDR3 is TGTGCCAGTAGGAAACTCGAGGGGACTAGCAATTTCAATGAGCAGTTCTTC. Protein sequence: CASRKLEGTSNFNEQFF.

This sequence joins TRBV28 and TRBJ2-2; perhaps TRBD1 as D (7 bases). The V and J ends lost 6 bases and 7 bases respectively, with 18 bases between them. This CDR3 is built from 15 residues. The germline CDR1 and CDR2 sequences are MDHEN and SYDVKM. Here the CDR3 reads CASRRRGLVDGELFF. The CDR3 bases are TGTGCCAGCAGGCGGAGGGGGCTGGTGGACGGGGAGCTGTTTTTT. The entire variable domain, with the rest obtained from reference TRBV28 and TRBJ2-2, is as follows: DVKVTQSSRYLVKRTGEKVFLECVQDMDHENMFWYRQDPGLGLRLIYFSYDVKMKEKGDIPEGYSVSREKKERFSLILESASTNQTSMYLCASRRRGLVDGELFFGEGSRLTVL.

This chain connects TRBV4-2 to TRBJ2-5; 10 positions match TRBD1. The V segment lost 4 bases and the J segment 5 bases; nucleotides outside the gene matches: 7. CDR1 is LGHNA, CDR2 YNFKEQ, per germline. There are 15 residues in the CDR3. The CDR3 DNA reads TGTGCCAGCAGCCCCGGACAGGGGGGGCGGGAGACCCAGTACTTC. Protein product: CASSPGQGGRETQYF.

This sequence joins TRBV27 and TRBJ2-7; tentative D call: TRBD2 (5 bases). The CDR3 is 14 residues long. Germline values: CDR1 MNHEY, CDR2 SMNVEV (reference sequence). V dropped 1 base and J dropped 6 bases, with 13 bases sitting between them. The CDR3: CASSLWSGNLEQYF. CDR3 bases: TGTGCCAGCAGTTTATGGTCGGGGAACCTCGAGCAGTACTTC.